This T cell receptor (beta chain) was sequenced during a study of blood T cell repertoires in COVID-19. Study-wide background: Samples of COVID-19 (acute and convalescent) were obtained from the United States, Italy and Spain. T cells, B-cell-depleted T cells, or PBMCs supplied cDNA or gDNA.

In the authors' workflow: Amplification with reference gene primers provided the estimates of nucleated cell counts. The assay was immunoSEQ multiplex PCR, and TCRdb's table has in-frame clones only and misses some. Clonal size and the V and J genes are those of that table, whereas D and trimming came from the DNA. Of around 72,000 clones in the sample, approximately 87% were seen once. The CDR3 has 14 amino acids. After removal of 3 bases from V and 6 bases from J, the junction contained 5 bases not matched to a gene. CDR1 is SGHTA and CDR2 is FQGNSA in the germline V gene. This TCR derives from a woman of 80 years or more with acute or convalescent COVID-19. The J gene is TRBJ1-1, the V gene TRBV7-2; 9 positions agree with TRBD1. Sequenced sample: peripheral blood. CDR3 nucleotides: TGTGCCAGCAGCTTTTGGGACAGGGCCGCTGAAGCTTTCTTT. Its protein product is CASSFWDRAAEAFF.